Presented here are 22 T cell receptor beta chains from one specimen sequenced in a study of response to subunit inactivated influenza vaccine. TCRdb passed the RT-PCR reads through MiXCR, listing each CDR3 protein once. This repertoire shows hundreds of thousands of distinct CDR3 sequences, roughly 25% found once; its top ten account for around 1.8%. Here the sequenced sample was CD4+ T cells sorted from PBMCs, taken 5 days after vaccination. Every receptor here comes from a man aged 45 to 65 who received an inactivated influenza vaccine.

The V and J genes are TRBV5-1 and TRBJ2-7; maybe TRBD2 (5 bases). This CDR3 is built from 15 residues. Germline V gene lookup returns CDR1 SGHRS and CDR2 YFSETQ. V was shortened by 0 bases and J by 3 bases, with 13 bases between the two germline ends. The CDR3 spells CASSLASTRVYEQYF. In DNA form, the CDR3 reads TGCGCCAGCAGCTTGGCCTCCACTAGAGTCTACGAGCAGTACTTC.

This chain uses TRBV20-1 with TRBJ2-1; TRBD2 matches at 8 bases. The germline V gene has CDR1 DFQATT and CDR2 SNEGSKA (reference sequence). The CDR3 totals 15 residues. V shed 1 base, J shed 2 bases, and the junction held 4 bases outside the gene matches. For the CDR3, the DNA is TGCAGTGCTAGAGGGCTTAGCGGGACCTACAATGAGCAGTTCTTC. Protein: CSARGLSGTYNEQFF.

There are a few counts of this clonotype. J is TRBJ2-3 and V is TRBV29-1; D perhaps matches TRBD2 (6 bases). Germline V gives CDR1 SQVTM, CDR2 ANQGSEA. The V end lost 5 bases, the J end lost 0 bases, and 12 bases lay between the germline ends. CDR3 length: 14 amino acids. The CDR3 here is CSVTAGASTDTQYF. The DNA for the CDR3 is TGCAGCGTTACAGCGGGTGCTAGCACAGATACGCAGTATTTT.

This chain joins TRBV20-1 and TRBJ2-3; D unresolved. Germline-derived CDR1 and CDR2 are DFQATT and SNEGSKA (reference sequence). Trimming shortened V by 3 bases and J by 1 base, and 11 bases separated the two germline ends. The CDR3 is 14 residues long. The CDR3 bases are TGCAGTGCTAGTTGGAGTGGGGGCACAGATACGCAGTATTTT. This translates into CSASWSGGTDTQYF.

V usage is TRBV4-2 and J usage is TRBJ2-7, with TRBD1 as a possible D gene (5 bases). The CDR3 is made up of 19 amino acids. V lost 0 bases to trimming and J lost 3 bases, with 24 bases between them. Germline lookup yields CDR1 LGHNA and CDR2 YNFKEQ. The CDR3 is CASSQDRTAGGHRSYEQYF. CDR3 bases: TGTGCCAGCAGCCAAGATAGAACAGCCGGTGGGCACAGGAGCTACGAGCAGTACTTC.

This clonotype was seen a few times. The rearrangement uses TRBV5-1 and TRBJ2-5; tentative D call: TRBD1 (5 bases). This CDR3 comprises 15 residues. V was cut by 0 bases and J by 5 bases, with 14 bases left in between. Germline V gene data show CDR1 as SGHRS and CDR2 as YFSETQ. The CDR3 DNA sequence: TGCGCCAGCAGCTTGGGGGTGGCCCCAGGGGAGACCCAGTACTTC. Amino acids: CASSLGVAPGETQYF.

The chain is built from TRBV7-3 and TRBJ1-1, with D perhaps TRBD1 (5 bases). Germline V CDR1 and CDR2: SGHTA, FQGTGA. The V and J ends lost 5 bases and 3 bases respectively, with 16 bases between them. The CDR3 spans 15 residues. The CDR3 here is CASSPSGGVYTEAFF. The CDR3 DNA reads as TGTGCCAGCAGCCCATCTGGGGGGGTGTACACTGAAGCTTTCTTT.

The chain couples TRBV20-1 to TRBJ2-5, with 9 bases fitting TRBD2. CDR1 DFQATT and CDR2 SNEGSKA come from the germline V gene (reference sequence). The CDR3 spans 13 residues. The ends lost 5 bases at V and 5 bases at J; junction bases unmatched: 6. CDR3 nucleotide sequence: TGCAGTGCTCCTAGCGGGACTGGTGAGACCCAGTACTTC. Translated, it gives CSAPSGTGETQYF.

This chain joins TRBV20-1 and TRBJ2-7; 9 positions match TRBD2. CDR1 is DFQATT, CDR2 SNEGSKA, per germline (reference sequence). Trimming cost V 4 bases and J 2 bases; bases outside gene matches: 6. The CDR3 contains 14 residues. This chain's CDR3 is CSATGSGSPYEQYF. The CDR3 DNA reads TGCAGTGCTACCGGTAGCGGGAGCCCCTACGAGCAGTACTTC.

The chain uses TRBV5-1 and TRBJ2-7; D is unresolved. The last part of the DNA fits TRBJ2-1 better; the J call may be wrong. The germline CDR1 and CDR2 sequences are SGHRS and YFSETQ. This CDR3 has 13 amino acids. Here the CDR3 DNA reads TGCGCCAGCAGCGAAACGACGGGTCACGAGCAGTTCTTC. Translating gives CASSETTGHEQFF.

The V gene is TRBV6-1, the J gene TRBJ1-6; maybe TRBD1 (6 bases). CDR1 and CDR2 (germline): MNHNS, SASEGT. V gave up 2 bases and J gave up 7 bases, with 12 bases separating them. CDR3 size: 15 residues. The CDR3 coding sequence is TGTGCCAGCAGTGAACAGGGGTCGTTGAATTCACCCCTCCACTTT. It translates to CASSEQGSLNSPLHF.

This clonotype was observed a handful of times. At one boundary the junction diverges from the germline segment, which might be a read error. The chain carries TRBV6-1 and TRBJ2-1, with 8 bases lining up with TRBD2. Germline CDR1 MNHNS, CDR2 SASEGT. This CDR3 contains 17 residues. CDR3 sequence (DNA): TGTGCCATCAGTGAAGCGGGAGCGGGAAAATCCTACAATGAGCAGTTCTTC. Translating gives CAISEAGAGKSYNEQFF.

The chain links TRBV20-1 to TRBJ2-1; the D call may be TRBD1 or TRBD2 (6 bases each). CDR1 DFQATT and CDR2 SNEGSKA come from the germline V gene (reference sequence). V was trimmed by 6 bases and J by 3 bases, leaving 15 bases between them. The CDR3 spans 14 residues. The CDR3 reads CSAEGHQSYNEQFF. DNA of the CDR3: TGCAGTGCGGAGGGACACCAGAGCTACAATGAGCAGTTCTTC.

The chain has TRBV28 and TRBJ2-5; D may match TRBD1 or TRBD2 (6 bases each). This CDR3 region has 14 residues. V lost 3 bases, J lost 5 bases, and 13 bases lay in between. The germline gives CDR1 MDHEN, CDR2 SYDVKM. The CDR3 spells CASSFVQGGETQYF. The CDR3 region has the DNA TGTGCCAGCAGTTTCGTACAGGGAGGCGAGACCCAGTACTTC.

For the CDR3, the DNA is TGTGCCAGTAGTGGGACAGGAGTCTTCTATGGCTACACCTTC. It is translated as CASSGTGVFYGYTF. V usage is TRBV19 and J usage is TRBJ1-2, with 8 positions matching TRBD1. After removal of 5 bases from V and 4 bases from J, the junction contained 6 bases not matched to a gene. Germline V CDR1 and CDR2: LNHDA, SQIVND (reference sequence). The CDR3 has 14 amino acids.

The sample holds a few counts of this clonotype. The V call is TRBV5-5, the J call TRBJ2-3, with a tentative D call TRBD2 (7 bases). The CDR3 runs 14 residues. The germline V gene has CDR1 SGHKS and CDR2 YYEKEE (reference sequence). V shed 4 bases and J shed 6 bases, with 15 bases lying between them. CDR3 in amino acids: CASSQVGGADTQYF. CDR3 coding DNA: TGTGCCAGCAGCCAGGTTGGGGGGGCGGATACGCAGTATTTT.

The chain joins TRBV29-1 to TRBJ1-1; TRBD1 is a possible D gene (5 bases). Looked up from germline, CDR1 is SQVTM and CDR2 is ANQGSEA. Trimming pared 6 bases from V and 0 bases from J, leaving 11 bases between. This CDR3 region has 13 residues. The CDR3 DNA is TGCAGCGTATCAGGGAAGATGAACACTGAAGCTTTCTTT. Amino acids: CSVSGKMNTEAFF.

Note on this clonotype: This sequence may be a read error, since a much larger clone differs from it by one base. The CDR3 DNA sequence: TGTGCCAGCAGCCAATTCGGAGGGATAGATACGCAGTATTTT. As protein: CASSQFGGIDTQYF. The chain has TRBV4-2 and TRBJ2-3; D is possibly TRBD2 (6 bases). The V and J ends lost 2 bases and 5 bases respectively, with 11 bases between them. This CDR3 spans 14 amino acids. Germline CDR1 reads LGHNA; CDR2 reads YNFKEQ.

The J gene is TRBJ2-1, the V gene TRBV7-9, with D hard to call. This CDR3 has 14 amino acids. The V gene lost 1 base and the J gene lost 6 bases, with 10 bases spanning the gap. Germline CDR1 SEHNR, CDR2 FQNEAQ (reference sequence). The CDR3 sequence: CASSLEATLNEQFF. The CDR3 bases are TGTGCCAGCAGCTTAGAAGCGACTCTCAATGAGCAGTTCTTC.

This clonotype was recorded a few times. The chain's CDR3 is CASTPSGSYYEQYF. As DNA, the CDR3 is TGTGCCAGCACCCCTAGTGGGAGCTACTACGAGCAGTACTTC. V gene TRBV12-3 or TRBV12-4 combines with J gene TRBJ2-7; perhaps TRBD2 as D (5 bases). The CDR3 totals 14 residues. Between the trimmed V and J ends, which lost 7 bases and 3 bases, there was a span of 16 bases.

This clonotype was seen a few times. The chain couples TRBV20-1 to TRBJ2-7; 7 bases map to TRBD2. The CDR3 spans 13 residues. V lost 3 bases and J lost 7; bases outside the gene matches: 9. Looked up from germline, CDR1 is DFQATT and CDR2 is SNEGSKA (reference sequence). This CDR3 reads CSASGGSVPEQYF. The CDR3 nucleotides are TGCAGTGCTAGCGGCGGGAGTGTCCCGGAGCAGTACTTC.

The CDR3 loop reads CSATDAQETQYF. Here the CDR3 DNA reads TGCAGTGCGACCGACGCCCAAGAGACCCAGTACTTC. The chain recombines TRBV20-1 with TRBJ2-5; D is unclear. V was clipped by 6 bases and J by 1 base, with 9 bases between them. CDR1 is DFQATT, CDR2 SNEGSKA, per germline (reference sequence). CDR3 size: 12 residues.